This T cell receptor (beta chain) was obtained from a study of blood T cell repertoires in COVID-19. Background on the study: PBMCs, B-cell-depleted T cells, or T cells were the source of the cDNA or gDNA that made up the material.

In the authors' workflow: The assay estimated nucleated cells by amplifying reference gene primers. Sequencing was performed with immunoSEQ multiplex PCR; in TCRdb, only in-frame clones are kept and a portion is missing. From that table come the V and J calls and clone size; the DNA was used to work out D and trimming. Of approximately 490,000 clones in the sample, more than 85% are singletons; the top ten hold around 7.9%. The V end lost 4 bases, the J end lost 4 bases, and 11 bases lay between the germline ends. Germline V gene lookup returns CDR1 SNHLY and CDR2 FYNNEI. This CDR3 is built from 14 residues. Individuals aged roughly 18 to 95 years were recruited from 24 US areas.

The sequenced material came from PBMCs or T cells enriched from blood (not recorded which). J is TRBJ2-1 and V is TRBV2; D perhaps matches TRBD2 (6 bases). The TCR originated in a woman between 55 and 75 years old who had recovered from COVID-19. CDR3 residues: CASSGTKTYNEQFF. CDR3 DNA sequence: TGTGCCAGCAGTGGGACTAAAACGTACAATGAGCAGTTCTTC.